The T cell receptor beta chain described here comes from a study of early T cells in non-severe SARS-CoV-2 infection. TCRdb re-called the 5' RACE reads with MiXCR, one entry per CDR3 protein. The sample lists around 80,000 distinct CDR3 sequences; approximately 10% were seen once. The germline CDR1 and CDR2 sequences are SGHVS and FQNEAQ. This CDR3 has 15 amino acids. The V gene lost 4 bases and the J gene lost 0 bases, with 9 bases spanning the gap. The material was whole blood, obtained at baseline. The V and J genes are TRBV7-8 and TRBJ2-2; D gene unclear. The receptor was isolated from an adult who was a healthcare worker with PCR-confirmed SARS-CoV-2 infection or an uninfected control (not recorded which). CDR3 coding DNA: TGTGCCAGCAGCTCGCGGAGTCCGAACACCGGGGAGCTGTTTTTT. This encodes CASSSRSPNTGELFF. The variable domain in full, with the rest retrieved from reference TRBV7-8 and TRBJ2-2, is GAGVSQSPRYKVAKRGQDVALRCDPISGHVSLFWYQQALGQGPEFLTYFQNEAQLDKSGLPSDRFFAERPEGSVSTLKIQRTQQEDSAVYLCASSSRSPNTGELFFGEGSRLTVL.